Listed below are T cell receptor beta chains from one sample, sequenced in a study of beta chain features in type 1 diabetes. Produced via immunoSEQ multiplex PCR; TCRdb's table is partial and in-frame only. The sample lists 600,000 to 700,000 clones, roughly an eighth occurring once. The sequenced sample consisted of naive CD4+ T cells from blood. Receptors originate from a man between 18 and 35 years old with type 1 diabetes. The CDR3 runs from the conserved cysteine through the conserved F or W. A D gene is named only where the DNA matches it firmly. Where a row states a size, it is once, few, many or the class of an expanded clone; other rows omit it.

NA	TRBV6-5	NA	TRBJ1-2	TGTGCCAGCAGGCAGTCGGGTAATACTAACTATGGCTACACCTTC	CASRQSGNTNYGYTF
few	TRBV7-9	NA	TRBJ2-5	TGTGCCAGCAGCTTAGACACCCAAGAGACCCAGTACTTC	CASSLDTQETQYF
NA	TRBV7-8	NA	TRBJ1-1	TGTGCCAGCAGCTTAGGACTCGACGCAAGGATCTGGGGTTTCTTT	CASSLGLDARIWGFF
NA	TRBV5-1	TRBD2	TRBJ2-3	TGCGCCAGCAGCTTCTTTAGCGGGGGCGCAGATACGCAGTATTTT	CASSFFSGGADTQYF
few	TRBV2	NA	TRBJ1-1	TGTGCCAGCACCATAGATACCGGGGGCGCTGAAGCTTTCTTT	CASTIDTGGAEAFF
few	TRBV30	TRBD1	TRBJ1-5	TGTGCCTGGAGTGTACAGGGGAATCGGCCCCAGCATTTT	CAWSVQGNRPQHF
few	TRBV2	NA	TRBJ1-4	TGTGCCAGCAGTGGGCGGGGGGAACTGTTTTTT	CASSGRGELFF
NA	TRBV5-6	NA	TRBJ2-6	TGTGCCAGCAACAAACCCACAGGGTCTGGGGCCAACGTCCTGACTTTC	CASNKPTGSGANVLTF
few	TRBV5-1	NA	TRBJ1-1	TGCGCCAGCAGCTACAGGGCTGCGGACACTGAAGCTTTCTTT	CASSYRAADTEAFF
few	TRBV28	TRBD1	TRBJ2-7	TGTGCCAGCAGTTCCGGGACAGGGGGCTTCTACGAGCAGTACTTC	CASSSGTGGFYEQYF
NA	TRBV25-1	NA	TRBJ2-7	TGTGCCAGCAGTGAATTCTCACGGCAGGGGCTGACCGAGCAGTACTTC	CASSEFSRQGLTEQYF
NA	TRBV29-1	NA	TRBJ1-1	TGCAGCGTTTCTCTTGGGAACACTGAAGCTTTCTTT	CSVSLGNTEAFF
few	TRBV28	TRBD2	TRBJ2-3	TGTGCCAGCAGTTTCGGCCGCTGGGGGGGTGTGGATACGCAGTATTTT	CASSFGRWGGVDTQYF
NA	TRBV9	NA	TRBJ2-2	TGTGCCAGCAGCGTTTATACCGGGGAGCTGTTTTTT	CASSVYTGELFF
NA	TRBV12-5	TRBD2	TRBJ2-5	TGTGCTAGTGGTTTGGGAGCGGGGGCGCAAGAGACCCAGTACTTC	CASGLGAGAQETQYF
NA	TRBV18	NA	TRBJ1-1	TGTGCCAGCTCACCGACTACGGGGTCCCCCCCGGGGACTGAAGCTTTCTTT	CASSPTTGSPPGTEAFF
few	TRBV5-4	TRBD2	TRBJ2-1	TGTGCCAGCAGCCCCGTGGGGGGGGACTTGAATGAGCAGTTCTTC	CASSPVGGDLNEQFF
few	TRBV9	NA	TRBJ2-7	TGTGCCAGCAGCCGAGAGGGTACGTCCTACGAGCAGTACTTC	CASSREGTSYEQYF
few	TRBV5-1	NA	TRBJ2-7	TGCGCCAGCAGCTTGGTTGGCGCTGACAGCTCCTACGAGCAGTACTTC	CASSLVGADSSYEQYF
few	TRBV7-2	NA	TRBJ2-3	TGTGCCAGCAGCTTAGTGGGGGTGGTAGGGAGCACAGATACGCAGTATTTT	CASSLVGVVGSTDTQYF
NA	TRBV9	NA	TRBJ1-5	TGTGCCAGCAGCGTATCCGGATATAGCAATCAGCCCCAGCATTTT	CASSVSGYSNQPQHF
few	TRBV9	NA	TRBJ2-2	TGTGCCAGCAGCGTAGGAACAGCGAACACCGGGGAGCTGTTTTTT	CASSVGTANTGELFF
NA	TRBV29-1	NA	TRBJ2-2	TGCAGCGTTGCGGGGGCCGGGGAGCTGTTTTTT	CSVAGAGELFF
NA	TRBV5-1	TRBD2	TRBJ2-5	TGCGCCAGCAGCTTGGAGCCTAGCGGTCAAGAGACCCAGTACTTC	CASSLEPSGQETQYF
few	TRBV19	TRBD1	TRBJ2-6	TGTGCCAGTAGTATCGGGACAGCCATCTCTGGGGCCAACGTCCTGACTTTC	CASSIGTAISGANVLTF
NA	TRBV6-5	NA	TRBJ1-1	TGTGCCAGCAGTTCACAGGGAGACACTGAAGCTTTCTTT	CASSSQGDTEAFF
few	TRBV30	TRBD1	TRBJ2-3	TGTGCCTGGACCGGACAGGGGGCGGATACGCAGTATTTT	CAWTGQGADTQYF
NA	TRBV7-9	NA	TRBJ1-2	TGTGCCAGCAGCCATAACGATTGGGGCCAAGGCTACACCTTC	CASSHNDWGQGYTF
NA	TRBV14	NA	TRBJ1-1	TGTGCCAGCAGACCCACCTTACAGGGGAACACTGAAGCTTTCTTT	CASRPTLQGNTEAFF
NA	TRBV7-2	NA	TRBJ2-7	TGTGCCAGCAGCTTAGCTCCTACTGAGACCTACGAGCAGTACTTC	CASSLAPTETYEQYF
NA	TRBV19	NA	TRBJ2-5	TGTGCCAGTAGCCAGCGGATACAAGAGACCCAGTACTTC	CASSQRIQETQYF
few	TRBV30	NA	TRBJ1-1	TGTGCCTGGAGTGTTGGACCCCTGAACACTGAAGCTTTCTTT	CAWSVGPLNTEAFF
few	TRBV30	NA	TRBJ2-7	TGTGCCTGGAGCCCAAGCCCGACCACCTGGGGCGAGCAGTACTTC	CAWSPSPTTWGEQYF
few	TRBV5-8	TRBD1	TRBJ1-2	TGTGCCAGCACCTCGACAGGGGGCTACACCTTC	CASTSTGGYTF
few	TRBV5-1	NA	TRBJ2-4	TGCGCCAGCAGCCTTAGTCAGGAAAACATTCAGTACTTC	CASSLSQENIQYF
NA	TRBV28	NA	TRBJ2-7	TGTGCCAGCCGAGGGGGGCTCGAGCAGTACTTC	CASRGGLEQYF
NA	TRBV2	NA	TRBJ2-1	TGTGCCAGCAGTGCGGTAAATGAGCAGTTCTTC	CASSAVNEQFF
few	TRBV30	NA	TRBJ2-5	TGTGCCTGGAGTGCTCAAGAGACCCAGTACTTC	CAWSAQETQYF
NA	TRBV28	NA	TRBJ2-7	TGTGCCAGCAGCCTTCCCTTTCAAGGGCAGTACTTC	CASSLPFQGQYF